The 9 T cell receptor beta chains below come from one sample, sequenced in a study of STAT5B mutations in CD4+ large granular lymphocyte leukemia. Here immunoSEQ multiplex PCR was the method, and the copy in TCRdb shows in-frame clones only, minus some. The repertoire holds approximately 35,000 clones, roughly 76% seen once, with approximately 2% in the top ten. Sequencing was carried out using CD4+ T cells from blood buffy coats. The source of these receptors is a human donor in good health.

The chain links TRBV6-5 to TRBJ2-7; D may be TRBD1 (6 bases). V was clipped by 5 bases and J by 6 bases, with 14 bases between them. The CDR3 loop spans 13 amino acids. Looked up from germline, CDR1 is MNHEY and CDR2 is SVGAGI. For the CDR3, the DNA is TGTGCCAGCAGTCCAGGACAGCCCTCCGAGCAGTACTTC. Translation: CASSPGQPSEQYF.

V is TRBV7-9 and J is TRBJ2-5, with D uncertain. The CDR3 loop spans 11 amino acids. Germline CDR1 SEHNR, CDR2 FQNEAQ (reference sequence). Trimming stripped 4 bases from V and 5 bases from J, with 5 bases between. The CDR3 nucleotides are TGTGCCAGCAGCTCCCTGGAGACCCAGTACTTC. Its translation: CASSSLETQYF.

The gene calls are TRBV7-9 and TRBJ1-1; D ambiguous. The germline V and J ends were trimmed by 5 bases and 1 base, with 11 bases remaining between them. The germline gives CDR1 SEHNR, CDR2 FQNEAQ (reference sequence). The CDR3 spans 14 residues. The CDR3 DNA reads TGTGCCAGCAGCACCGGACGGCCGAACACTGAAGCTTTCTTT. It codes for CASSTGRPNTEAFF.

This clone was found once. V is TRBV7-2 and J is TRBJ2-5, with D unresolved. The V end was cut by 6 bases, the J end by 1 base, with 12 bases between. CDR1 and CDR2 from the germline V gene are SGHTA and FQGNSA. The CDR3 extends over 14 amino acids. The CDR3: CASSTTGFQETQYF. The CDR3 DNA reads as TGTGCCAGCAGTACTACCGGGTTCCAAGAGACCCAGTACTTC.

Concerning this clone itself: This CDR3 is also generated by other DNA sequences in the sample. The chain links TRBV6-5 to TRBJ1-1; possible D gene TRBD1, 5 bases. Germline loops: CDR1 MNHEY, CDR2 SVGAGI. V was clipped by 5 bases and J by 2 bases, with 9 bases between them. This CDR3 is 13 amino acids long. CDR3 DNA: TGTGCCAGCAGTAGGGGACTCAACACTGAAGCTTTCTTT. Translated: CASSRGLNTEAFF.

This clone was found a few times. This chain links TRBV14 with TRBJ1-1, with 7 bases aligning to TRBD1. From germline, CDR1 is SGHDN and CDR2 FVKESK. V lost 4 bases to trimming and J lost 7 bases; unmatched junction nucleotides: 6. The CDR3 loop spans 13 amino acids. The CDR3 coding sequence is TGTGCCAGCAGCCGGGACAGACGAAGTGAAGCTTTCTTT. Translated, it gives CASSRDRRSEAFF.

This chain links TRBV14 with TRBJ2-7; TRBD1 aligns across 9 bases. V lost 5 bases to trimming and J lost 0 bases; unmatched junction nucleotides: 17. This CDR3 is built from 19 residues. The V gene's germline CDR1 is SGHDN and CDR2 FVKESK. The CDR3 here is CASSGEGDRVFLGSYEQYF. CDR3 in DNA: TGTGCCAGCAGCGGTGAGGGGGACAGGGTCTTCCTTGGCTCCTACGAGCAGTACTTC.

The V call is TRBV19, the J call TRBJ2-7; D is perhaps TRBD1 (6 bases). The CDR3 loop spans 14 amino acids. The germline V gene has CDR1 LNHDA and CDR2 SQIVND (reference sequence). V shed 3 bases and J shed 5 bases, with 14 bases lying between them. The CDR3 sequence is CASSIPQGYHEQYF. CDR3 DNA sequence: TGTGCCAGTAGTATCCCACAGGGATACCACGAGCAGTACTTC. The variable domain in full, with the rest retrieved from reference TRBV19 and TRBJ2-7, is DGGITQSPKYLFRKEGQNVTLSCEQNLNHDAMYWYRQDPGQGLRLIYYSQIVNDFQKGDIAEGYSVSREKKESFPLTVTSAQKNPTAFYLCASSIPQGYHEQYFGPGTRLTVT.

The rearrangement uses TRBV18 and TRBJ1-4; D gene unclear. CDR3 size: 15 residues. The ends were cut back, 3 bases at V and 2 bases at J, with 10 bases in the middle. Germline CDR1 is KGHSH and CDR2 is LQKENI. CDR3 coding DNA: TGTGCCAGCTCACCGGAAGGGCCCACTAATGAAAAACTGTTTTTT. It translates to CASSPEGPTNEKLFF.